These T cell receptor beta chains were read from a single sample in a study of shared clonotypes between healthy human individuals. Libraries were prepared by immunoSEQ multiplex PCR; TCRdb keeps only in-frame clonotypes and omits some of them. Altogether about 560,000 clones are present, roughly 79% being singletons, with the ten largest covering around 12%. The sequencing input was PBMCs. The receptors here all came from a woman in her forties in good health. Some clones in this sample may be carry-over from other donors' samples. The CDR3 runs from the conserved cysteine through the conserved F or W. Each record gives: D gene, V gene, clone size, J gene, CDR3 DNA, CDR3 protein. The D gene is left open where the match is weak. Size values are once, few and many counts, or a class for expanded clones, and some rows have none.

.	TRBV27	.	TRBJ1-2	TGTGCCAGCAACCCGACCCACGGGACATCCTATGGCTACACCTTC	CASNPTHGTSYGYTF
.	TRBV7-2	.	TRBJ1-5	TGTGCCAGCAGCCGCAGAGGGAGCAATCAGCCCCAGCATTTT	CASSRRGSNQPQHF
TRBD1	TRBV28	.	TRBJ2-6	TGTGCCAGCAGTTCCGTGTGGACAGGGAGCTTCTCTGGGGCCAACGTCCTGACTTTC	CASSSVWTGSFSGANVLTF
TRBD2	TRBV19	.	TRBJ2-2	TGTGCCAGTAGTCCAGGGAGGGACACCGGGGAGCTGTTTTTT	CASSPGRDTGELFF
.	TRBV12-5	.	TRBJ2-7	TGTGCTAGTGGTTGTTGGCGGGCCATCGCACACTACGAGCAGTACTTC	CASGCWRAIAHYEQYF
TRBD1	TRBV6-5	few	TRBJ2-2	TGTGCCAGCAGTTACCCTACAGGGGACGGGACCGGGGAGCTGTTTTTT	CASSYPTGDGTGELFF
TRBD1	TRBV7-9	.	TRBJ2-2	TGTGCCAGCAGCTCCCGGACAGGGGTTTGGACCGGGGAGCTGTTTTTT	CASSSRTGVWTGELFF
TRBD2	TRBV2	.	TRBJ2-1	TGTGCCAGCAGTGAAATGGGACTAGCGGGAGTGGGTAATGAGCAGTTCTTC	CASSEMGLAGVGNEQFF
.	TRBV6-1	once	TRBJ1-1	TGTGCCAGCAATCCCGGGAGGGTGAACACTGAAGCTTTCTTT	CASNPGRVNTEAFF
.	TRBV29-1	.	TRBJ2-7	TGCAGCTTAAACACAGTAAGCTCCTACGAGCAGTACTTC	CSLNTVSSYEQYF
.	TRBV28	.	TRBJ2-3	TGTGCCAGCAGTCAACTCGGCTACACAGATACGCAGTATTTT	CASSQLGYTDTQYF
.	TRBV5-1	.	TRBJ2-7	TGCGCCAGCAGCCCGATGGACAGGACTACTACGAGCACGTACTTC	CASSPMDRTTTSTYF
.	TRBV2	.	TRBJ2-5	TGTGCCAGCAGTGATACAGCACAAGAGACCCAGTACTTC	CASSDTAQETQYF
.	TRBV29-1	few	TRBJ1-5	TGCAGCGTTGACGGGCAGAGCAATCAGCCCCAGCATTTT	CSVDGQSNQPQHF
TRBD1	TRBV7-2	.	TRBJ2-3	TGTGCCAGCAGCTTCCGGACAGGGGGAGGCCTAGATACGCAATATTTT	CASSFRTGGGLDTQYF
TRBD2	TRBV4-1	.	TRBJ2-1	TGCGCCAGCAGCCAAGAAGCGGGAGGCCCCCAAAATGAGCAGTTCTTC	CASSQEAGGPQNEQFF
.	TRBV20-1	.	TRBJ2-7	TGCAGTGCCCGTAGATGGCCCGAGCAGTACTTC	CSARRWPEQYF
TRBD1	TRBV18	few	TRBJ1-5	TGTGCCAGCTCACCAGGACAGGGTTTTCAGCCCCAGCATTTT	CASSPGQGFQPQHF
.	TRBV28	.	TRBJ2-2	TGTGCCAGCAGTCCTCCCAGACTATCGACCGGGGAGCTGTTTTTT	CASSPPRLSTGELFF
TRBD2	TRBV7-9	few	TRBJ2-7	TGTGCCAGCAGCCGGGGCTACAGCGGGGCCGCCTACGAGCAGTACTTC	CASSRGYSGAAYEQYF
TRBD1	TRBV5-1	.	TRBJ2-5	TGCGCCAGCAGCCACGGGGACAGGATGAGGGAGACCCAGTACTTC	CASSHGDRMRETQYF
.	TRBV19	.	TRBJ2-1	TGTGCCAGTAGTGTCCGGGTCTCCAGCACCGATGAGCAGTTCTTC	CASSVRVSSTDEQFF
.	TRBV6-5	once	TRBJ2-7	TGTGCCAGCAGACTGTTCTCCGAGCAGTACTTC	CASRLFSEQYF
.	TRBV2	.	TRBJ2-2	TGTGCCAGCAGTGTCTCCACCGGGGAGCTGTTTTTT	CASSVSTGELFF
TRBD1	TRBV7-2	.	TRBJ1-1	TGTGCCAGCAGCTTACCAGGGGGGTTTTGGAACACTGAAGCTTTCTTT	CASSLPGGFWNTEAFF
.	TRBV13	few	TRBJ2-7	TGTGCCAGCAGCTTAAGGGGCAGCCGCTACGAGCAGTACTTC	CASSLRGSRYEQYF
TRBD2	TRBV9	.	TRBJ2-1	TGTGCCAGCAGCGTGAGCGGGAGTCAACACAATGAGCAGTTCTTC	CASSVSGSQHNEQFF
.	TRBV7-2	.	TRBJ2-5	TGTGCCAGCTGGGGGGGCGGGGAGACCCAGTACTTC	CASWGGGETQYF
.	TRBV7-2	.	TRBJ1-1	TGTGCCAGCAGCTTAAGGTATGGTCGGACTGAAGCTTTCTTT	CASSLRYGRTEAFF